This TCR beta chain was recovered during a study of blood T cell repertoires in COVID-19. As for the study in general: T cells, B-cell-depleted T cells, or PBMCs provided the cDNA or gDNA that served as material.

Assay used: immunoSEQ multiplex PCR; TCRdb lists only in-frame clones, some missing. Of over 300,000 clones detected, over 75% appear once; the ten largest clones hold about 0.89%. The germline V gene has CDR1 SEHNR and CDR2 FQNEAQ (reference sequence). The CDR3 has 15 amino acids. The V segment lost 3 bases and the J segment 2 bases; nucleotides outside the gene matches: 2. This chain joins TRBV7-9 and TRBJ2-3, with TRBD2 matching 10 bases. The sample was PBMCs or T cells enriched from blood (not recorded which). The sequence was obtained from a woman aged 25 to 39 with acute COVID-19. The CDR3 sequence is CASSFSGGHTDTQYF. CDR3 nucleotides: TGTGCCAGCAGCTTTAGCGGGGGGCACACAGATACGCAGTATTTT.